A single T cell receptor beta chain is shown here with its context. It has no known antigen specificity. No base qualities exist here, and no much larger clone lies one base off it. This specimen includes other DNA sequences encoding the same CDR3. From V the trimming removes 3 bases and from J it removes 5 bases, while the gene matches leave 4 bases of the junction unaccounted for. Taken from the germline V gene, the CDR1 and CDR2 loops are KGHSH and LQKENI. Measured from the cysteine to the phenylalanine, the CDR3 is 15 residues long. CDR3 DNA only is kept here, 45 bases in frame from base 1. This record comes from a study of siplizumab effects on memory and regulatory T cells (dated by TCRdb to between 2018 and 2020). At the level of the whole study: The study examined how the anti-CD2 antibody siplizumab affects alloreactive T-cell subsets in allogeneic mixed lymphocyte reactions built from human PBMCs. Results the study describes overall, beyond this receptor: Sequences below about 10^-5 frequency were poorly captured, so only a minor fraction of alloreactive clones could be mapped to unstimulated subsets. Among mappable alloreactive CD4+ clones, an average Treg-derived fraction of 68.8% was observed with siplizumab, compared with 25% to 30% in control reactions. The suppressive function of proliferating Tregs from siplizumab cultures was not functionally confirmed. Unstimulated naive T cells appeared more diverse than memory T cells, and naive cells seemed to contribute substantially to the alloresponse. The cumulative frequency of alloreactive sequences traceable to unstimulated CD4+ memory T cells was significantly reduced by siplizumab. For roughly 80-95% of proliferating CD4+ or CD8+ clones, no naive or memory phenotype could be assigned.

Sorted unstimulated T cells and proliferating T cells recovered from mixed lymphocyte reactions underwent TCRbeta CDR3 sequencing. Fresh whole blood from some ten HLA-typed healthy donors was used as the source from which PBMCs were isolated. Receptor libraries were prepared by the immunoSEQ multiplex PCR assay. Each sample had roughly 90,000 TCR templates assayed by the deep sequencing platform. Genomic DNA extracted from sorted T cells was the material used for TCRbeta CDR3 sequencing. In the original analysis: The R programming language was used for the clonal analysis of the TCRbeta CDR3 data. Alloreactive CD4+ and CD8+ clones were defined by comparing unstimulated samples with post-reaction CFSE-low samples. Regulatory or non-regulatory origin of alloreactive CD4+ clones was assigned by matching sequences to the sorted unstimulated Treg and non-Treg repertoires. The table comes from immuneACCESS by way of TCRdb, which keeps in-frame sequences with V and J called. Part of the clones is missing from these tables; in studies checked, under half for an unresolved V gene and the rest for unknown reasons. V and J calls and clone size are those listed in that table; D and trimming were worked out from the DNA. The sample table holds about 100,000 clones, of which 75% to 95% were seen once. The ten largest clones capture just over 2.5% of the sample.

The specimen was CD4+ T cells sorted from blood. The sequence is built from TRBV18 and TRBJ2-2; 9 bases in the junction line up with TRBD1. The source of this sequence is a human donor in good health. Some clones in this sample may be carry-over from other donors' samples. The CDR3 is CASSPPGQGTGELFF. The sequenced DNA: TGTGCCAGCTCACCCCCGGGACAGGGAACCGGGGAGCTGTTTTTT.